This entry is about one T cell receptor beta chain. Its antigen specificity is not known. There are no base qualities to consult, and no much larger clone falls within one base. The data originate from a study of CD8 T cells in Susac syndrome (dated by TCRdb to the late 2010s). With respect to the entire study: The study used repertoire sequencing to test whether antigen drove CD8+ T cell activation and differentiation in Susac syndrome. CD8+ T cell repertoire clonality was compared between 12 healthy donors, approximately 14 Susac syndrome patients and 15 multiple sclerosis patients. Results the study describes overall, beyond this receptor: The study acknowledged that relatively few individuals were included in the TCR sequencing and HLA analysis.

RNA was extracted using the RNeasy kit, and roughly 0.5 to 1 ug of the RNA was reverse transcribed with random hexamers. The immunoSEQ multiplex PCR assay, covering 54 Vbeta and 13 Jbeta segments, was used to amplify TCR beta CDR3 regions. PCR amplification bias was corrected using a synthetic template baseline for primer optimization and computational correction. On the authors' methods: Reads were annotated to V, D and J genes according to IMGT and were analyzed with immunoSEQ Analyzer, with only productive sequences retained. Clonality was calculated as one minus the Shannon entropy normalized by log2 of the number of productive unique sequences. For each patient and control, public and private clones were evaluated among the 100 most prevalent clones. Clones were defined as Susac-specific when absent from the healthy and MS cohorts, from fewer than 1,200 published viral clones and from other ImmuneACCESS disease sequences. The public reads were reanalyzed by TCRdb: fastp trimming at Q25, MiXCR alignment, in-frame beta chains only. Identical CDR3 protein sequences are pooled into one entry, listed with their most common genes and DNA. These V and J calls derive from TCRdb rather than the authors' analysis. This sample has around 300,000 distinct CDR3 sequences in its table, and about 88% of those were observed once. The top ten clonotypes cover under 0.2% of the sample.

Peripheral blood CD8+ and CD4+ T cells from healthy donors, Susac syndrome patients and multiple sclerosis patients were profiled using high-throughput TCR beta sequencing. The multiple sclerosis controls were treatment-naive patients whose relapsing-remitting disease, either stable or active, fulfilled the revised McDonald criteria. Bulk CD8+ and CD4+ T cells were purified by magnetic negative isolation, while CD8+ TEMRA cells were enriched using FACS. Blood was collected in EDTA tubes and processed within 24 hours, with PBMCs isolated through density gradient centrifugation. PBMCs intended for TCR sequencing were cryopreserved in liquid nitrogen and were subsequently thawed in a 37 degrees C water bath. The sorted or isolated CD4+, CD8+ and CD8+ TEMRA cells had a purity of 90% or higher. This receptor was identified in a human donor with multiple sclerosis. Specimen: CD8+ T cells from PBMCs.

The CDR3 region: CASSFRGGLYSNQPQHF. The DNA is as follows: TGTGCCAGCAGTTTCAGGGGGGGGCTATATAGCAATCAGCCCCAGCATTTT. This receptor chain uses TRBV28 and TRBJ1-5; 7 of the junction bases match TRBD1. Its CDR3 holds 17 amino acids, cysteine through phenylalanine. Left in the record is the CDR3 DNA by itself, 51 bases read in frame from the first base. CDR1 and CDR2 (MDHEN, SYDVKM) derive from the germline V gene. Here V drops 3 bases and J drops 0 bases, and the junction holds 8 bases not matched to any gene.